The clone carrying this T cell receptor (beta chain) was counted a single time. The data stem from a study of blood T cell repertoires in COVID-19. This CDR3 spans 15 amino acids. From germline, CDR1 is MDHEN and CDR2 SYDVKM. V lost 6 bases to trimming and J lost 7 bases; unmatched junction nucleotides: 6. In the original processing: Cell counts per sample came from amplifying reference gene primers. Clones were sequenced by immunoSEQ multiplex PCR, and TCRdb holds only the in-frame ones, with some missing. Clonal size and the V and J genes are those of that table, whereas D and trimming came from the DNA. The sample has hundreds of thousands of clones, about nine tenths seen once.

This chain connects TRBV28 to TRBJ2-1; 13 bases line up with TRBD2. The sample was PBMCs or T cells enriched from blood (not recorded which). This TCR derives from a woman in her 40s who had recovered from COVID-19. DNA for the CDR3: TGTGCCAGCAGCCAACTAGCGGGGGGGCTAAATGAGCAGTTCTTC. The encoded protein is CASSQLAGGLNEQFF.